The entry that follows covers one T cell receptor (beta chain) sequence. This clonotype has a handful of counts. The antigen it recognizes is unknown. Base quality data are lacking; no much larger clone is found one base away. The data originate from a study of T-cell reconstitution after alpha-beta-depleted transplantation in children listed by TCRdb under 2016. In terms of the full investigation: Using TCR repertoire profiling, the study followed T-cell immune reconstitution in a quantitative way in children after TCRalphabeta/CD19-depleted allogeneic hematopoietic cell transplantation. The investigation overall reported the following: About two months after transplant, the apparently early recovery of alphabetaT-cell counts reportedly depended on just several hundred clones that had expanded rapidly and came from non-depleted graft cells. In some patients, the high TCRbeta diversity seen at day 60 was put down to recipient T cells and intrathymic progenitors that had survived conditioning. The frequencies of hyperexpanded clones fell over the following months, and after one year, T-cell counts and TCRbeta diversity were mostly attributed to newly produced T cells.

The library was produced with PCR. The run used an Illumina HiSeq 2500. Molecular barcoding was employed in the preparation of TCR libraries, with unique molecular identifiers being used to normalize TCRbeta repertoire quantification. TCRdb reprocessed the public reads (quality trimming at Q25 with fastp, clone calling with MiXCR) and kept in-frame beta chains. Duplicate CDR3 protein sequences are folded into a single record with the most common DNA and genes. The sample table holds just over 950,000 distinct CDR3 sequences, of which less than 30% were seen once. 28% of the sample lies in the top ten. The treatment or condition label corresponds to: allogeneic hematopoietic cell transplantation with graft depleted of TCRalphabeta T cells and CD19 B cells. The children who served as transplant recipients had been given grafts of TCRalphabeta/CD19-depleted allogeneic hematopoietic cells. Counted from cysteine to phenylalanine, this CDR3 has 14 amino acids. This entry keeps only the CDR3 DNA: 42 bases, framed from base 1. V is reduced by 2 bases and J by 8 bases, leaving a spacing of 14 bases between them. The germline V gene (reference sequence) sets CDR1 to SGHKS and CDR2 to YYEKEE.

The material sequenced was PBMCs, mostly from graft donor cells, taken 360 days after TCRalphabeta/CD19-depleted stem cell transplant. This receptor was identified in a boy under two years old who had a stem cell transplant for SCID, so the T cells may come from the graft donor. The sequence links TRBV5-5 to TRBJ2-1, with TRBD2 perhaps the D gene, on 7 matching bases. The CDR3 is CASSFLAGADEQFF. The nucleotide sequence is TGTGCCAGCAGCTTTCTGGCGGGGGCTGATGAGCAGTTCTTC.